This TCR beta chain was observed in a study of breast tumors, draining lymph nodes, adjacent tissues. Study-wide results and limits: The data were judged consistent with most tumor T cells coming from lymph node and expanding in tumor. Tumor TCR diversity was below lymph nodes but above nontumor tissue.

The CDR3 covers 16 residues. V trimming: 5 bases; J trimming: 7 bases; junction bases outside the gene matches: 8. From germline, CDR1 is SGHTA and CDR2 FQGNSA. This clonotype was recorded at least ten times. Its matching antigen is unknown. Axillary draining lymph nodes of breast cancer patients supplied the node samples. TCRdb ran MiXCR on the multiplex PCR reads and lists one entry per CDR3 protein. The sample records roughly 110,000 distinct CDR3 sequences, more than 30% being singletons. Sequencing was performed on axillary lymph node tissue. The chain is built from TRBV7-2 and TRBJ2-1; 13 nucleotides line up with TRBD2. The receptor comes from a female donor with breast cancer. Some clones in this sample may be carry-over from other donors' samples. CDR3 residues: CASSPKLAGGVNEQFF. CDR3 nucleotides: TGTGCCAGCAGCCCTAAACTAGCGGGAGGGGTAAATGAGCAGTTCTTC.